These 2 T cell receptor beta chains came from one sample sequenced in a study of human T cells and chemical hapten exposure (dated by TCRdb to the early 2020s). To prepare the library, RACE was applied. The sample was run on a NextSeq 500. TCRdb passed the public sequencing reads through fastp at Q25 and MiXCR, retaining productive beta sequences. Rows with a matching CDR3 protein are joined into one entry that keeps the most common DNA and genes. The sample table records about 82,000 distinct CDR3 sequences; 6.6% of these occur just once. The top ten constitute under 1.5% of the sample. The time point label of this sample denotes: patch test 2, 6 weeks after DPC sensitization. Sample treatment or condition, as interpreted from the label and publication: therapeutic diphenylcyclopropenone sensitization with weekly scalp DPC. This material consisted of whole blood, taken in connection with sensitization to the hapten diphenylcyclopropenone (DPC). These TCRs come from a woman aged 25 to 39 with alopecia areata. Some clones in this sample may be carry-over from other donors' samples.

This clonotype was observed many times. V is TRBV6-1 and J is TRBJ1-5; D not resolved. The V gene lost 6 bases and the J gene lost 4 bases, with 7 bases spanning the gap. Germline assignment: CDR1 MNHNS and CDR2 SASEGT. CDR3 size: 12 residues. The CDR3 DNA follows: TGTGCCAGCAGCCCGAGTAATCAGCCCCAGCATTTT. It yields the protein CASSPSNQPQHF.

This clonotype was seen many times. The rearrangement links TRBV2 to TRBJ2-3; 9 bases fit TRBD2. This CDR3 contains 16 residues. Trimming took 6 bases from V and 2 from J; bases not matched to a gene: 9. Germline CDR1 is SNHLY and CDR2 is FYNNEI. The CDR3 nucleotides read TGTGCCAGCAGCTCGGGGCTAGCGGGGAACACAGATACGCAGTATTTT. It is translated as CASSSGLAGNTDTQYF.